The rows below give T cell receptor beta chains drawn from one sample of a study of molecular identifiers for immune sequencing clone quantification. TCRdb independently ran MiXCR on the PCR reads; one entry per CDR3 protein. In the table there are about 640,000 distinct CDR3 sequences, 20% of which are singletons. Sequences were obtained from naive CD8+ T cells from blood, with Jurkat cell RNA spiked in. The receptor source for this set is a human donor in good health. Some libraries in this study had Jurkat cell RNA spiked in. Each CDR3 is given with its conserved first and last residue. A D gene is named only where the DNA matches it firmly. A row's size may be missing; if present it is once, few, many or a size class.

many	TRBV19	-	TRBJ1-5	CASSTRQGNQPQHF	TGTGCCAGTAGTACCCGCCAAGGCAATCAGCCCCAGCATTTT
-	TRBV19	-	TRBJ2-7	CASSPFYSSYEQYF	TGTGCCAGTAGTCCTTTTTACAGCTCCTACGAGCAGTACTTC
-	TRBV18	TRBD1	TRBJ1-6	CASSPLDRENSPLHF	TGTGCCAGCTCACCACTTGACAGGGAAAATTCACCCCTCCACTTT
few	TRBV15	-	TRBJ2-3	CATSREKPTDTQYF	TGTGCCACCAGCAGAGAAAAGCCCACAGATACGCAGTATTTT
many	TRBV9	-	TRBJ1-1	CASSVGAGNGMNTEAFF	TGTGCCAGCAGCGTAGGGGCAGGGAACGGGATGAACACTGAAGCTTTCTTT
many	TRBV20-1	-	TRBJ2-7	CSARVDSYEQYF	TGCAGTGCTAGGGTGGACAGCTACGAGCAGTACTTC
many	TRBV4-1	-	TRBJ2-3	CASSQSGTGSTDTQYF	TGCGCCAGCAGCCAAAGCGGGACAGGTAGCACAGATACGCAGTATTTT
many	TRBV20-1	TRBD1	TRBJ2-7	CSARDSKGAPLYEQYF	TGCAGTGCTAGAGATAGTAAGGGGGCCCCTTTGTACGAGCAGTACTTC
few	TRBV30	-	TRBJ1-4	CAWSVLSGEKLFF	TGTGCCTGGAGTGTACTTTCAGGGGAAAAACTGTTTTTT
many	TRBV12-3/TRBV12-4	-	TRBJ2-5	CASSLGQVQGTQYF	TGTGCCAGCAGTCTAGGGCAGGTTCAGGGGACCCAGTACTTC
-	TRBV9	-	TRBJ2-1	CASSVAVTHSSYNEQFF	TGTGCCAGCAGCGTAGCAGTAACCCACAGCTCCTACAATGAGCAGTTCTTC
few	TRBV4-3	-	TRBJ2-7	CASSPTATSNSPAYEQYF	TGCGCCAGCAGCCCCACGGCGACCTCAAACAGCCCCGCGTACGAGCAGTACTTC
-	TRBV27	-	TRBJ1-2	CASSLSGGGAGYGYTF	TGTGCCAGCAGTTTATCGGGAGGGGGAGCGGGCTATGGCTACACCTTC
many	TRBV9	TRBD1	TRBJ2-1	CASSSPLRGNEQFF	TGTGCCAGCAGCTCCCCCCTCAGGGGGAATGAGCAGTTCTTC
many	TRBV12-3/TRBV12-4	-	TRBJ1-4	CASSLEYEKLFF	TGTGCCAGCAGTTTAGAATATGAAAAACTGTTTTTT
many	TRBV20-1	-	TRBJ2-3	CSANRFGDTQYF	TGCAGTGCTAACAGGTTCGGGGATACGCAGTATTTT
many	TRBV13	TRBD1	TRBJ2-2	CASSANRGATGELFF	TGTGCCAGCAGCGCAAACAGGGGAGCCACCGGGGAGCTGTTTTTT
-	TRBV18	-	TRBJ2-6	CASSLWGVGAPAGASVLTF	TGTGCCAGCTCCCTCTGGGGTGTGGGGGCACCCGCCGGGGCCAGCGTCCTGACTTTC
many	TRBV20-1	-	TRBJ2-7	CSARTTEQYF	TGCAGTGCTCGGACGACTGAGCAGTACTTC
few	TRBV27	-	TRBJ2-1	CASSTFNNEQFF	TGTGCCAGCAGTACCTTCAACAATGAGCAGTTCTTC
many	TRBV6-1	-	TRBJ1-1	CASSEAGTNEAFF	TGTGCCAGCAGTGAAGCGGGGACCAATGAAGCTTTCTTT
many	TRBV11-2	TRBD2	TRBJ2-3	CASSLRLAGRGDTQYF	TGTGCCAGCAGCCTACGACTAGCGGGGAGGGGAGATACGCAGTATTTT
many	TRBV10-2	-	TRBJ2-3	CASSESGGITDTQYF	TGCGCCAGCAGTGAGTCGGGCGGAATCACAGATACGCAGTATTTT
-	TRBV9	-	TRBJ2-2	CASSASAPGELFF	TGTGCCAGCAGCGCGTCCGCTCCCGGGGAGCTGTTTTTT
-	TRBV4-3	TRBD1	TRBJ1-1	CARSPTGGTEAFF	TGCGCCAGAAGCCCGACAGGGGGAACTGAAGCTTTCTTT
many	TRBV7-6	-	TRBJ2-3	CASSFDPTGDTQYF	TGTGCCAGCAGCTTTGACCCCACCGGGGATACGCAGTATTTT
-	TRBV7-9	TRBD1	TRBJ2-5	CASSATGDPGETQYF	TGTGCCAGCAGCGCCACAGGGGACCCGGGGGAGACCCAGTACTTC
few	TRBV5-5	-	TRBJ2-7	CASSLAMGYYEQYF	TGTGCCAGCAGCTTGGCGATGGGGTACTACGAGCAGTACTTC
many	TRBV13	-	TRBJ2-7	CASSSGTMVGQYF	TGTGCCAGCAGCTCCGGGACAATGGTAGGGCAGTACTTC
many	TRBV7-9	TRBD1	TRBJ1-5	CASSHTGGSVNQPQHF	TGTGCCAGCAGCCACACAGGGGGCAGCGTCAATCAGCCCCAGCATTTT
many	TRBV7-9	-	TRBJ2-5	CASSLPGGGIQETQYF	TGTGCCAGCAGCCTCCCGGGTGGGGGCATCCAAGAGACCCAGTACTTC
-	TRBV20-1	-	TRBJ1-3	CRIPGQSYKRSGNTIYF	TGCAGAATACCGGGACAATCCTACAAGAGGTCTGGAAACACCATATATTTT
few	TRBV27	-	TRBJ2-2	CASSLIGPALGTGELFF	TGTGCCAGCAGTTTAATCGGCCCCGCTTTGGGTACCGGGGAGCTGTTTTTT
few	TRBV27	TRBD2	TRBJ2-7	CASSSTSGRNEQYF	TGTGCCAGCAGTTCAACTAGCGGGAGGAACGAGCAGTACTTC
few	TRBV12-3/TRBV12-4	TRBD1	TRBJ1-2	CASDGSRTGGNYGYTF	TGTGCCAGCGACGGTTCTCGGACAGGGGGGAACTATGGCTACACCTTC
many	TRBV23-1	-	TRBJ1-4	CASSMPEEEEKLFF	TGCGCCAGCAGTATGCCGGAGGAAGAGGAAAAACTGTTTTTT
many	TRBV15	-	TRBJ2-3	CATSREQGKTADTQYF	TGTGCCACCAGCAGAGAACAGGGAAAAACCGCCGATACGCAGTATTTT
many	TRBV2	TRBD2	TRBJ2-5	CASSRPAGQETQYF	TGTGCCAGCAGCCGACCAGCGGGACAAGAGACCCAGTACTTC
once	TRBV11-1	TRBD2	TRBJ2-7	CASSLETGGGYEQYF	TGTGCCAGCAGCTTAGAGACGGGAGGGGGTTACGAGCAGTACTTC
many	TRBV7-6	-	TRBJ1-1	CASSSAGTTNTEAFF	TGTGCCAGCAGCTCGGCCGGGACAACGAACACTGAAGCTTTCTTT